This paragraph reports one TCR beta chain. This sample stems from a study of tumor T cells in aggressive B-cell lymphoma. The table came from immunoSEQ multiplex PCR; TCRdb's copy has only in-frame clones and leaves some out. In the table there are several thousand clones, over 70% of which are singletons. The CDR3 covers 14 residues. The germline CDR1 and CDR2 sequences are MNHEY and SMNVEV (reference sequence). The V end lost 5 bases, the J end lost 5 bases, and 15 bases lay between the germline ends. V gene TRBV27 combines with J gene TRBJ1-1, with D unresolved. This sequence was found in an adult with diffuse large B cell lymphoma. The specimen sequenced was tumor tissue. CDR3 sequence (DNA): TGTGCCAGCAGTCTCCCTGGAGCGAGGACTGAAGCTTTCTTT. It specifies CASSLPGARTEAFF.